Shown below are 15 T cell receptor beta chains from a single sample sequenced in a study of control samples from healthy donors and cancer patients. The table came from immunoSEQ multiplex PCR; TCRdb's copy has only in-frame clones and leaves some out. The sample consists of over 150,000 clones, roughly 94% of them appearing once. The sequencing sample was made of blood. Receptors originate from a man aged 40-55 years in good health.

The V gene is TRBV2, the J gene TRBJ2-7; 7 bases match TRBD2. With V trimmed by 6 bases and J by 2 bases, 4 bases remained unmatched. Germline lookup yields CDR1 SNHLY and CDR2 FYNNEI. This CDR3 comprises 13 residues. The CDR3 nucleotides are TGTGCCAGCAGCGGGGGGTTCGCCTACGAGCAGTACTTC. Translation gives CASSGGFAYEQYF.

This chain joins TRBV28 and TRBJ1-5; 10 nucleotides match TRBD1. The CDR3 runs to 17 residues. The V gene end was trimmed by 4 bases and the J gene end by 0 bases; junction bases not matched to a gene: 6. Looked up from germline, CDR1 is MDHEN and CDR2 is SYDVKM. This CDR3 is CASSSPRTGGSNQPQHF. In nucleotides, the CDR3 is TGTGCCAGCAGTTCCCCCCGGACAGGGGGTAGCAATCAGCCCCAGCATTTT.

This chain links TRBV7-9 with TRBJ1-5, with D hard to call. The CDR3 runs to 14 residues. The germline V and J ends were trimmed by 0 bases and 3 bases, with 6 bases remaining between them. Germline loops: CDR1 SEHNR, CDR2 FQNEAQ (reference sequence). The CDR3 is CASSLAGNNQPQHF. The CDR3 coding sequence is TGTGCCAGCAGCTTAGCGGGCAACAATCAGCCCCAGCATTTT.

The rearrangement joins TRBV21-1 to TRBJ1-1. TRBV21-1 is given as a pseudogene. This CDR3 has 17 amino acids. In DNA, the CDR3 is TGTGCCAGCAGCAATCCGGAGGAGGGGAAGATGAACACTGAAGCTTTCTTT. It codes for CASSNPEEGKMNTEAFF.

In DNA, the CDR3 is TGTGCCAGCAGTAATCAAGGGGCCCACACCGGGGAGCTGTTTTTT. This encodes CASSNQGAHTGELFF. The rearrangement joins TRBV27 to TRBJ2-2, with a possible D match to TRBD1 (5 bases). V was cut by 5 bases and J by 3 bases, with 13 bases left in between. Germline CDR1 and CDR2: MNHEY and SMNVEV (reference sequence). The CDR3 extends over 15 amino acids.

The V and J genes are TRBV6-2 or TRBV6-3 and TRBJ2-1, with 8 bases lining up with TRBD2. The germline V gene has CDR1 MNHEY and CDR2 SVGEGT. CDR3 length: 17 residues. V shed 4 bases and J 4 bases; nucleotides not matched to a gene: 12. The DNA for the CDR3 is TGTGCCAGCAGTTCAGCCTACCGGGGGGGCGTATACAATGAGCAGTTCTTC. The encoded protein is CASSSAYRGGVYNEQFF.

The gene calls are TRBV2 and TRBJ2-7; 7 bases are a match to TRBD1. The CDR3 covers 13 residues. CDR1 and CDR2 (germline): SNHLY, FYNNEI. Trimming removed 6 bases from V and 1 base from J; junction bases left unmatched: 3. The CDR3: CASRKTGSYEQYF. The CDR3 DNA follows: TGTGCCAGCAGAAAGACAGGGTCCTACGAGCAGTACTTC.

The chain links TRBV11-2 to TRBJ1-3, with D perhaps TRBD1 (5 bases). Germline CDR1 SGHAT, CDR2 FQNNGV. Trimming shortened V by 6 bases and J by 3 bases, and 6 bases separated the two germline ends. The CDR3 sequence is 12 residues long. This chain's CDR3 is CASSTGGNTIYF. The CDR3 DNA reads TGTGCCAGCAGTACAGGTGGAAACACCATATATTTT.

The V gene is TRBV27, the J gene TRBJ2-2; a weak D match, TRBD2 (5 bases). V gave up 6 bases and J gave up 1 base, with 9 bases separating them. Germline V lookup: CDR1 MNHEY, CDR2 SMNVEV (reference sequence). The CDR3 is made up of 14 amino acids. In DNA form, the CDR3 reads TGTGCCAGCAGGCGGACTCGGAACACCGGGGAGCTGTTTTTT. It yields the protein CASRRTRNTGELFF.

The V gene is TRBV18, the J gene TRBJ1-6; D unclear. This CDR3 region has 15 residues. The germline V and J ends were trimmed by 3 bases and 5 bases, with 11 bases remaining between them. The germline V gene encodes CDR1 KGHSH and CDR2 LQKENI. CDR3 amino acids: CASSPWSTNNSPLHF. CDR3 nucleotides: TGTGCCAGCTCACCCTGGTCCACTAATAATTCACCCCTCCACTTT.

The chain is built from TRBV9 and TRBJ1-6, with D possibly being TRBD1 (6 bases). Germline-derived CDR1 and CDR2 are SGDLS and YYNGEE. This CDR3 spans 16 amino acids. V lost 0 bases to trimming and J lost 7 bases, with 14 bases between them. The CDR3 DNA reads as TGTGCCAGCAGCGTAGGAGGGGGGCTAGACAATTCACCCCTCCACTTT. Its translation: CASSVGGGLDNSPLHF. Full variable domain (outside the CDR3, taken from reference TRBV9 and TRBJ1-6): DSGVTQTPKHLITATGQRVTLRCSPRSGDLSVYWYQQSLDQGLQFLIQYYNGEERAKGNILERFSAQQFPDLHSELNLSSLELGDSALYFCASSVGGGLDNSPLHFGNGTRLTVT.

The rearrangement uses TRBV2 and TRBJ1-2; 8 bases are a match to TRBD1. V shed 8 bases, J shed 4 bases, and the junction held 3 bases outside the gene matches. The CDR3 loop spans 12 amino acids. From germline, CDR1 is SNHLY and CDR2 FYNNEI. CDR3 nucleotide sequence: TGTGCCAGCGACAGGGGAGGCTATGGCTACACCTTC. It codes for CASDRGGYGYTF.

The chain employs TRBV19 and TRBJ1-3; the match to TRBD1 covers 8 bases. CDR3 size: 17 residues. Germline V gene lookup returns CDR1 LNHDA and CDR2 SQIVND (reference sequence). Germline trimming cut 3 bases from V and 0 bases from J; bases unmatched to any gene: 7. CDR3 sequence: CASSMRGQESSGNTIYF. CDR3 nucleotides: TGTGCCAGTAGTATGAGGGGACAGGAGAGCTCTGGAAACACCATATATTTT. The full variable domain, completed using reference TRBV19 and TRBJ1-3, is DGGITQSPKYLFRKEGQNVTLSCEQNLNHDAMYWYRQDPGQGLRLIYYSQIVNDFQKGDIAEGYSVSREKKESFPLTVTSAQKNPTAFYLCASSMRGQESSGNTIYFGEGSWLTVV.

J is TRBJ1-1 and V is TRBV20-1; 10 nucleotides agree with TRBD1. Losses at the gene ends were 7 bases for V and 5 bases for J; bases not matched to a gene: 1. This CDR3 is 11 amino acids long. From germline, CDR1 is DFQATT and CDR2 SNEGSKA (reference sequence). CDR3: CSVDRGTEAFF. The CDR3 bases are TGCAGTGTGGACAGGGGGACTGAAGCTTTCTTT.

V and J are TRBV29-1 and TRBJ1-1, with no clear D. V was trimmed by 6 bases and J by 3 bases, leaving 17 bases between them. From germline, CDR1 is SQVTM and CDR2 ANQGSEA. The CDR3 totals 14 residues. The DNA for the CDR3 is TGCAGCGTCCTTTTGCGGGGTATTGACACTGAAGCTTTCTTT. It specifies CSVLLRGIDTEAFF.